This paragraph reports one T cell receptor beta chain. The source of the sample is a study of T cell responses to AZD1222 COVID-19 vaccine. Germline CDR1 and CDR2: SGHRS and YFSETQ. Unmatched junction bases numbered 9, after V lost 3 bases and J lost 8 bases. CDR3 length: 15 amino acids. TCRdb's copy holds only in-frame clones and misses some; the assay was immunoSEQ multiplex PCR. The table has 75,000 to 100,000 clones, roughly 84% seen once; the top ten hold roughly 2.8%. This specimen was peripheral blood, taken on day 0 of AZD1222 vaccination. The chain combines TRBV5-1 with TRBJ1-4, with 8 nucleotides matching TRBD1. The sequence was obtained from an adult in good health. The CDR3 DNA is TGCGCCAGCAGCTCGACAGGGGATCTAAGGGAAAAACTGTTTTTT. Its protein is CASSSTGDLREKLFF.